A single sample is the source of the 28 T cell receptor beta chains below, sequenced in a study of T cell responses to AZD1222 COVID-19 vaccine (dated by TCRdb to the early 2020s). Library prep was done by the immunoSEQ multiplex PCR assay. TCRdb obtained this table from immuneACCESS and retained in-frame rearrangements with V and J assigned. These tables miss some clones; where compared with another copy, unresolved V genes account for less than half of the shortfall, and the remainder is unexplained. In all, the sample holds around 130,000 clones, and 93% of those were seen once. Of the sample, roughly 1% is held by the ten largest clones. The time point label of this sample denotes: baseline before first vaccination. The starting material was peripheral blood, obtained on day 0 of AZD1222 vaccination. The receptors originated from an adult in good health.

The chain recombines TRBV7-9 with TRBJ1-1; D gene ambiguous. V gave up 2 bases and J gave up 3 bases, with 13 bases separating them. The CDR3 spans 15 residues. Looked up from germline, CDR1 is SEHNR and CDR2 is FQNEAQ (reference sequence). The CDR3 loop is CASSLTGMKDTEAFF. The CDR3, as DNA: TGTGCCAGCAGCTTAACGGGGATGAAGGACACTGAAGCTTTCTTT.

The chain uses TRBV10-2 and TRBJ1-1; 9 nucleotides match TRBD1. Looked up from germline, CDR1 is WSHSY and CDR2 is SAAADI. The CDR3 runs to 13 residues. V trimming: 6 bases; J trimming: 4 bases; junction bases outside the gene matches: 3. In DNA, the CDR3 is TGCGCCAGCAGATTGGGACAGGGCACTGAAGCTTTCTTT. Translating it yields CASRLGQGTEAFF.

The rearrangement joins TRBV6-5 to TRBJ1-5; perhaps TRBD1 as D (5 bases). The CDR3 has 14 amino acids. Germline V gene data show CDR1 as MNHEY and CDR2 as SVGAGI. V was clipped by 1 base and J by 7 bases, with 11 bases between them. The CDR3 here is CASSYFRAGQPQHF. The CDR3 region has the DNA TGTGCCAGCAGTTACTTCAGGGCCGGACAGCCCCAGCATTTT.

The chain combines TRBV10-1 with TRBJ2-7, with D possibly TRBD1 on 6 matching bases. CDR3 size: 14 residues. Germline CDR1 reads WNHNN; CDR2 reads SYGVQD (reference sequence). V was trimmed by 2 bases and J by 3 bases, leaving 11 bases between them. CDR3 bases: TGCGCCAGCAGTGAGGGAATACAGGGCTACGAGCAGTACTTC. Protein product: CASSEGIQGYEQYF.

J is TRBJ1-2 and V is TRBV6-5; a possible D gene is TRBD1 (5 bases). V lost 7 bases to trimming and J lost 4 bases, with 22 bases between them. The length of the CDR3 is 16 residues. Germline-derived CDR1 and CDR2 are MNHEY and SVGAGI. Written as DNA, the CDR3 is TGTGCCAGCATTCACTCGGGGGGTTTGATACCCTATGGCTACACCTTC. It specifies CASIHSGGLIPYGYTF.

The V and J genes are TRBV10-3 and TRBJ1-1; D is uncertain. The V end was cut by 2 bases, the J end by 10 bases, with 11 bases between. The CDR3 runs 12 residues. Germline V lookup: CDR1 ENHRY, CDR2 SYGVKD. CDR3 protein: CAISEPPNRAFF. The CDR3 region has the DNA TGTGCCATCAGTGAGCCGCCGAATCGAGCTTTCTTT.

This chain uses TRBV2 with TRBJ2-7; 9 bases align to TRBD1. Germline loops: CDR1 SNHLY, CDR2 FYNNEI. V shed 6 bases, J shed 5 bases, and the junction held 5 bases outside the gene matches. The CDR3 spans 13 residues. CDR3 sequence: CASRGTGSHEQYF. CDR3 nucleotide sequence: TGTGCCAGCAGGGGGACAGGGAGTCACGAGCAGTACTTC.

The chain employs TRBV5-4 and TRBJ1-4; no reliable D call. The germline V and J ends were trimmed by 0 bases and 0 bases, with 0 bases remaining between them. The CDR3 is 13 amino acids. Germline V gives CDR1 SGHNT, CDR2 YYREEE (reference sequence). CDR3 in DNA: TGTGCCAGCAGCTTGGCAACTAATGAAAAACTGTTTTTT. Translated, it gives CASSLATNEKLFF.

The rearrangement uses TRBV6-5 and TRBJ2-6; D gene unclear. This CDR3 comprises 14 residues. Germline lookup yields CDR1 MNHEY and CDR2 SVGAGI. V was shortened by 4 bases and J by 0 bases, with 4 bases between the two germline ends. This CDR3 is CASSWNSGANVLTF. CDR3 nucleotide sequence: TGTGCCAGCAGTTGGAACTCTGGGGCCAACGTCCTGACTTTC.

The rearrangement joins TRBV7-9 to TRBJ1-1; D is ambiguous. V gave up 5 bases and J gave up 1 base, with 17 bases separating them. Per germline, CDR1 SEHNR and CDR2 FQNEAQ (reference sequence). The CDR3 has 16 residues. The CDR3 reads CASSMELVPGNTEAFF. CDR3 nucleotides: TGTGCCAGCAGCATGGAATTGGTTCCGGGGAACACTGAAGCTTTCTTT.

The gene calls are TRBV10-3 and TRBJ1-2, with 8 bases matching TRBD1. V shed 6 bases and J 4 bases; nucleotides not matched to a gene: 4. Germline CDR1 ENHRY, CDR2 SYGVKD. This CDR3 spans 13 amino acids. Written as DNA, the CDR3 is TGTGCCATCAGGACGGACAGGGCCTATGGCTACACCTTC. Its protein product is CAIRTDRAYGYTF.

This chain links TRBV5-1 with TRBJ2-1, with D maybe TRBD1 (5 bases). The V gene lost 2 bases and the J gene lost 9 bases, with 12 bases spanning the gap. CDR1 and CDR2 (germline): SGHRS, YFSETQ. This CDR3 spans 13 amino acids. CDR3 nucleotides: TGCGCCAGCAGCTTCAGGGATAAGGGTGAGCAGTTCTTC. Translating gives CASSFRDKGEQFF.

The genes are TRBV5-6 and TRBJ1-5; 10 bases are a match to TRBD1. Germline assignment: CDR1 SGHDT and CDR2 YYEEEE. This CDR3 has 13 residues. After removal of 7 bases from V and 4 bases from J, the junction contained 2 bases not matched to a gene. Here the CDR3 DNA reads TGTGCCAGCGGGACAGGGGTGAATCAGCCCCAGCATTTT. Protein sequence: CASGTGVNQPQHF.

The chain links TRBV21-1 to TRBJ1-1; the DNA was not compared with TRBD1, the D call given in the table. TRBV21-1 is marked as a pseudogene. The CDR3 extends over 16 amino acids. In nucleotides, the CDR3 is TGTGCCAGCAGCAAGTTTTTCCGACAGCCAAACACTGAAGCTTTCTTT. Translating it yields CASSKFFRQPNTEAFF.

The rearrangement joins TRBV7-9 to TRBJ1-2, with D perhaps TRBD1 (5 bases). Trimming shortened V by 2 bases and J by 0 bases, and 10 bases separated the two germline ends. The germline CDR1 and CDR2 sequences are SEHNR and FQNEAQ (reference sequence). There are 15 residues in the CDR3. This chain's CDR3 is CASSLIGETNYGYTF. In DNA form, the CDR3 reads TGTGCCAGCAGCTTAATAGGGGAGACTAACTATGGCTACACCTTC.

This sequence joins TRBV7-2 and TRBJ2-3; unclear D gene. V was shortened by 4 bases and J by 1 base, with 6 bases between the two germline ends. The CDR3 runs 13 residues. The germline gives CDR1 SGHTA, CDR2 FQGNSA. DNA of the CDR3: TGTGCCAGCAGCTCCCTGGGCACAGATACGCAGTATTTT. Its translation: CASSSLGTDTQYF. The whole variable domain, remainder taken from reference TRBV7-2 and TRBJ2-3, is GAGVSQSPSNKVTEKGKDVELRCDPISGHTALYWYRQSLGQGLEFLIYFQGNSAPDKSGLPSDRFSAERTGGSVSTLTIQRTQQEDSAVYLCASSSLGTDTQYFGPGTRLTVL.

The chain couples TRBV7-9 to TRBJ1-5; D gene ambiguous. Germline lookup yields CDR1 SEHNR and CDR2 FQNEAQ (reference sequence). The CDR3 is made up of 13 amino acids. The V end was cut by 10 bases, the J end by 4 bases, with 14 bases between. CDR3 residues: CATEGEVNQPQHF. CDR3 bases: TGTGCCACTGAGGGAGAGGTGAATCAGCCCCAGCATTTT.

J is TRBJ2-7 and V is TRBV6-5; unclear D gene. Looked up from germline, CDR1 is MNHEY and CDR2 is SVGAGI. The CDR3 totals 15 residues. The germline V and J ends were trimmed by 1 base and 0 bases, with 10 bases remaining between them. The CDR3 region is CASSYYPHTSYEQYF. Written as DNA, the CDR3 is TGTGCCAGCAGTTACTACCCGCACACCTCCTACGAGCAGTACTTC.

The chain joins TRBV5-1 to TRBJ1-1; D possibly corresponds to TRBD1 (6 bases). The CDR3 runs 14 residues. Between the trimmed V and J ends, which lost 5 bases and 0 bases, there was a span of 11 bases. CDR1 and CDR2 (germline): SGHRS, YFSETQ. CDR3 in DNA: TGCGCCAGCAGTCGCGACAGGATGAACACTGAAGCTTTCTTT. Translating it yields CASSRDRMNTEAFF.

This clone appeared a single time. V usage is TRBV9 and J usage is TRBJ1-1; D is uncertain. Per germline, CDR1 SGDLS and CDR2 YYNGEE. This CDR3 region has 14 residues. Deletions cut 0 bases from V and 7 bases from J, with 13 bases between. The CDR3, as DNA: TGTGCCAGCAGCGTAGGTGGGGTCGGCAGTGAAGCTTTCTTT. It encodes CASSVGGVGSEAFF.

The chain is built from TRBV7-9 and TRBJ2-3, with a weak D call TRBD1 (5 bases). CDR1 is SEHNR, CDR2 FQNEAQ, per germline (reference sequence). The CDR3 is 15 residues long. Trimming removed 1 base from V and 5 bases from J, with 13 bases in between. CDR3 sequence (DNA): TGTGCCAGCAGCTTAGAAGTCAGGGCAGGAGATACGCAGTATTTT. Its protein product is CASSLEVRAGDTQYF. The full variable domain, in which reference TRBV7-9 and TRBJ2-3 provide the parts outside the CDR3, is DTGVSQNPRHKITKRGQNVTFRCDPISEHNRLYWYRQTLGQGPEFLTYFQNEAQLEKSRLLSDRFSAERPKGSFSTLEIQRTEQGDSAMYLCASSLEVRAGDTQYFGPGTRLTVL.

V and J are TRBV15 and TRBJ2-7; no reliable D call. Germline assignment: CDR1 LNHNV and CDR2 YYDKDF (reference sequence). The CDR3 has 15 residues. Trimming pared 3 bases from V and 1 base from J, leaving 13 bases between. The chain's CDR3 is CATSRGMGMSYEQYF. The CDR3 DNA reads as TGTGCCACCAGCAGGGGTATGGGGATGTCCTACGAGCAGTACTTC. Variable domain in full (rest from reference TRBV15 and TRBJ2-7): DAMVIQNPRYQVTQFGKPVTLSCSQTLNHNVMYWYQQKSSQAPKLLFHYYDKDFNNEADTPDNFQSRRPNTSFCFLDIRSPGLGDTAMYLCATSRGMGMSYEQYFGPGTRLTVT.

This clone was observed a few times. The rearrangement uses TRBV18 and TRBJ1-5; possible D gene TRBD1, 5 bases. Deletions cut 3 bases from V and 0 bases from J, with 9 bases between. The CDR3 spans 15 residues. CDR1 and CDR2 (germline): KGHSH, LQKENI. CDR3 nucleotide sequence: TGTGCCAGCTCACCGACAGTTTATAGCAATCAGCCCCAGCATTTT. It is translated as CASSPTVYSNQPQHF.

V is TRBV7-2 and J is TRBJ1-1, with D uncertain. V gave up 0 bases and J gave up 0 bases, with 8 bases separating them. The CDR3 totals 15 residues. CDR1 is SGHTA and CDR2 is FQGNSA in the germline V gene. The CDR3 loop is CASSLAGPLNTEAFF. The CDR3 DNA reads TGTGCCAGCAGCTTAGCCGGGCCCTTGAACACTGAAGCTTTCTTT.

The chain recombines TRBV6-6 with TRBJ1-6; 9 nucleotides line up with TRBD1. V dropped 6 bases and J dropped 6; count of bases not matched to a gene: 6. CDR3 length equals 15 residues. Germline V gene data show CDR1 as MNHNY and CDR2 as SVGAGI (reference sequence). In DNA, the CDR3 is TGTGCCAGCAGAACCGGGACAGGGTTTAATTCACCCCTCCACTTT. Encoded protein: CASRTGTGFNSPLHF.

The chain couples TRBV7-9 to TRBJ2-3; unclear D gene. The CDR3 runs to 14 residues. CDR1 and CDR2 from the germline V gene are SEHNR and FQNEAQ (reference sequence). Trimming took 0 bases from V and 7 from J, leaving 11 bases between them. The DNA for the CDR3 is TGTGCCAGCAGCTTAGCCCTGGAAGGGTATACGCAGTATTTT. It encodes CASSLALEGYTQYF.

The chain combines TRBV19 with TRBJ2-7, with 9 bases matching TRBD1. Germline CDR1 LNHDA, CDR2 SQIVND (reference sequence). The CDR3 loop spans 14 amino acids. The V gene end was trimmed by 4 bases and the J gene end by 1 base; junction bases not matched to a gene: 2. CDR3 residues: CASSTTGGSYEQYF. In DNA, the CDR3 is TGTGCCAGTAGTACGACAGGGGGGTCCTACGAGCAGTACTTC.

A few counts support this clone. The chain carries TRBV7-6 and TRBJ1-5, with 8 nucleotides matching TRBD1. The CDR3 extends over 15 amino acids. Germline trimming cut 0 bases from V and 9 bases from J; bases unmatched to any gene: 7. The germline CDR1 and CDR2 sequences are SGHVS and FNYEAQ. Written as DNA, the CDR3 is TGTGCCAGCAGCTTAGCCGACAGGGGCGGTTCGCCCCAGCATTTT. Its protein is CASSLADRGGSPQHF.